This T cell receptor beta chain appears in the sequencing data of a study of T cell changes during pregnancy in multiple sclerosis. Germline values: CDR1 SGHTS, CDR2 YDEGEE. The CDR3 spans 13 residues. V gave up 0 bases and J gave up 9 bases; unmatched junction bases: 5. Clones were read by immunoSEQ multiplex PCR, and TCRdb kept only the in-frame ones, dropping some. The sample includes tens of thousands of clones, under 95% seen only once; the top ten take 1.5% to 2%. The TCR comes from a female donor in good health, enrolled as a control in a pregnancy study. The rearrangement uses TRBV5-8 and TRBJ1-1; the match to TRBD1 covers 7 bases. Here the sequenced sample was peripheral blood, taken in the first trimester of pregnancy. The CDR3 nucleotides read TGTGCCAGCAGCTTGGGGGCACAGGGGCAAGCTTTCTTT. It yields the protein CASSLGAQGQAFF.